This T cell receptor beta chain stems from a study of graft-versus-host responses after intestinal transplantation. The CDR3 extends over 13 amino acids. Trimming at V came to 5 bases and at J to 3 bases, leaving 4 bases not matched to a gene. Germline lookup yields CDR1 SEHNR and CDR2 FQNEAQ (reference sequence). The assay was immunoSEQ multiplex PCR, and TCRdb's table has in-frame clones only and misses some. The table lists about 57,000 clones, 80% to 90% of them singletons, with around 1.5% in the top ten. Sequenced material: PBMCs, taken 26 days after transplant. The J gene is TRBJ2-7, the V gene TRBV7-9; 7 nucleotides match TRBD1. This TCR was sampled from a human patient who received an intestinal transplant, so some T cells may come from the graft donor. The CDR3 coding sequence is TGTGCCAGCAGCCCGGGACAGAACTACGAGCAGTACGTC. Protein sequence: CASSPGQNYEQYV.